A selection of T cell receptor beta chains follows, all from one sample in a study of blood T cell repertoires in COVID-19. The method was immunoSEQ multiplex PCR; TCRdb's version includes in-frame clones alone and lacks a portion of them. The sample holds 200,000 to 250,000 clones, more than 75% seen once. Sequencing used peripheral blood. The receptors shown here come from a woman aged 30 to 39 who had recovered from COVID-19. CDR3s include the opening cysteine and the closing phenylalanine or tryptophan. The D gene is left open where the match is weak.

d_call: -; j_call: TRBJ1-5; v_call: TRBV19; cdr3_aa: CASRDAGGLWPQHF
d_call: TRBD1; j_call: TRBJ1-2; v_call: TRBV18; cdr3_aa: CASSPLNSGQGVDGYTF
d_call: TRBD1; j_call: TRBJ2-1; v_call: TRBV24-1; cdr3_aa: CATSETGGLDEQFF
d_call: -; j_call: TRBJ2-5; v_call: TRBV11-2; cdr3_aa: CASSLGVLPRETQYF
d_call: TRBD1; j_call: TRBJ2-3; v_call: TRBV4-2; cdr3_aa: CASSQGLAGTGGTDTQYF
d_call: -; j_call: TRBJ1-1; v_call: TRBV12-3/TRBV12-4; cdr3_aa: CASSFLGGAFF
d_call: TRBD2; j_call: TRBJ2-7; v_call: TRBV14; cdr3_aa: CASSQGTSGAYEQYF
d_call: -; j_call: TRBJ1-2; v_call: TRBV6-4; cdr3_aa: CANGRGTPRGYTF
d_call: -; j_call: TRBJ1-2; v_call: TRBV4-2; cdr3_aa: CASSQGTGQGDYGYTF
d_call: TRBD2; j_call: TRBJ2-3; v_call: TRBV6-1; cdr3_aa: CASSGSSGGVADTQYF
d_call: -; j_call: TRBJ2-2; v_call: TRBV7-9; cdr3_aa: CASSLIGRVNTGELFF
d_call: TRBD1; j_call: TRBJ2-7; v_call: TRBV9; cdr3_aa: CASSAGQGGTYEQYF
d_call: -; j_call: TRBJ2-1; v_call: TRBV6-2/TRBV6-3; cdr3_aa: CASSYSSGLSYNEQFF
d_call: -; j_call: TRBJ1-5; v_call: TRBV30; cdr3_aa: CAWSVGGQGQPQHF
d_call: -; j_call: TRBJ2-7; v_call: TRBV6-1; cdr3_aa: CASSEAREEQYF
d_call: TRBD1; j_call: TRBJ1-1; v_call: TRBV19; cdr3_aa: CASSRTGPNTEAFF
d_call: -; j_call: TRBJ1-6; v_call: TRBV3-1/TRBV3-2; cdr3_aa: CASSQTRVGNSPLHF
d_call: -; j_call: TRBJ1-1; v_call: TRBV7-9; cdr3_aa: CASSSSGIPEAFF
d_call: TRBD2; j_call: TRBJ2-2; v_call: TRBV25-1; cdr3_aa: CASSDRRGGADTGELFF
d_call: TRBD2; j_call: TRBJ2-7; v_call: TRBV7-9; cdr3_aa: CASSLGPTSGDHYEQYF
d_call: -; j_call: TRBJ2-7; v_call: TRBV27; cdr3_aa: CASSFGSGGTYEQYF
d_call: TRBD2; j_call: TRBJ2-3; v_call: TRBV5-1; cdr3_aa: CASSGGTSGGDTQYF
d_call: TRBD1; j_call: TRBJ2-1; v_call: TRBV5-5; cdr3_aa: CASSLRQGTILPNEQFF
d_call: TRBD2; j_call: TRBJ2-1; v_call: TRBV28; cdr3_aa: CASSKTSGVYNEQFF